A single sample gave rise to the 16 T cell receptor beta chains below, sequenced in a study of T cell responses to AZD1222 COVID-19 vaccine. This table comes from immunoSEQ multiplex PCR, and its TCRdb copy is limited to in-frame clones, with some not included. The sample yields about 140,000 clones, around 87% seen once. The sequencing used peripheral blood, collected on day 0 of AZD1222 vaccination. Every receptor here comes from an adult in good health.

This clone has just one count. The chain has TRBV5-1 and TRBJ1-1; perhaps TRBD1 as D (5 bases). Trimming cost V 4 bases and J 2 bases, with 12 bases left between them. CDR3 length equals 14 residues. CDR1 and CDR2 (germline): SGHRS, YFSETQ. CDR3 loop: CASSPGGVNTEAFF. DNA of the CDR3: TGCGCCAGCAGCCCCGGAGGGGTTAACACTGAAGCTTTCTTT. The full variable domain, completed using reference TRBV5-1 and TRBJ1-1, is KAGVTQTPRYLIKTRGQQVTLSCSPISGHRSVSWYQQTPGQGLQFLFEYFSETQRNKGNFPGRFSGRQFSNSRSEMNVSTLELGDSALYLCASSPGGVNTEAFFGQGTRLTVV.

The chain is built from TRBV15 and TRBJ1-5; 8 bases map to TRBD1. Germline V gives CDR1 LNHNV, CDR2 YYDKDF (reference sequence). J lost 7 bases, V lost 8 bases, and 7 bases had no gene match. The CDR3 contains 13 residues. DNA for the CDR3: TGTGCCACCCAGGGACAGGCTAGGCAGCCCCAGCATTTT. Its protein is CATQGQARQPQHF.

This chain connects TRBV7-6 to TRBJ2-7, with TRBD1 matching 8 bases. Germline V gene sequence: CDR1 SGHVS, CDR2 FNYEAQ. There are 16 residues in the CDR3. V lost 4 bases to trimming and J lost 4 bases; unmatched junction nucleotides: 12. The CDR3 loop reads CASSSQTGVPNYEQYF. The DNA for the CDR3 is TGTGCCAGCAGCTCCCAGACAGGGGTCCCTAATTACGAGCAGTACTTC.

In its sample, this clone was seen a few times. The CDR3 is CASSPVEQGSGYTF. For the CDR3, the DNA is TGTGCCAGCTCACCAGTAGAACAAGGTAGTGGCTACACCTTC. The V and J genes are TRBV18 and TRBJ1-2; no firm D call. Germline values: CDR1 KGHSH, CDR2 LQKENI. CDR3 size: 14 residues. With 2 bases removed from V and 7 bases from J, the gap between germline ends came to 14 bases.

V and J are TRBV19 and TRBJ2-7; TRBD1 agrees at 11 bases. From germline, CDR1 is LNHDA and CDR2 SQIVND (reference sequence). V was clipped by 4 bases and J by 3 bases; unmatched bases: 8. This CDR3 has 16 amino acids. The CDR3 loop is CASSTNSGTGGYEQYF. CDR3 coding DNA: TGTGCCAGTAGTACTAATTCCGGGACAGGGGGCTACGAGCAGTACTTC.

The V call is TRBV7-9, the J call TRBJ1-5; D not resolved. Germline values: CDR1 SEHNR, CDR2 FQNEAQ (reference sequence). V was cut by 5 bases and J by 2 bases, with 4 bases left in between. There are 12 residues in the CDR3. CDR3 DNA: TGTGCCAGCAGCATTGGCAATCAGCCCCAGCATTTT. Protein product: CASSIGNQPQHF.

The chain carries TRBV19 and TRBJ2-7; possible D gene TRBD2, 6 bases. V was cut by 3 bases and J by 3 bases, with 15 bases left in between. The CDR3 is 15 residues long. CDR1 and CDR2 (germline): LNHDA, SQIVND (reference sequence). CDR3 in amino acids: CASSIAGSLIYEQYF. In nucleotides, the CDR3 is TGTGCCAGTAGTATTGCGGGGTCTTTAATCTACGAGCAGTACTTC.

The chain employs TRBV7-2 and TRBJ1-2, with TRBD1 matching over 7 bases. The CDR3 has 15 residues. V gave up 1 base and J gave up 7 bases; unmatched junction bases: 9. Germline-derived CDR1 and CDR2 are SGHTA and FQGNSA. The CDR3 sequence is CASSLVFTGAAGYTF. In DNA form, the CDR3 reads TGTGCCAGCAGCTTAGTCTTCACAGGGGCGGCTGGCTACACCTTC.

The rearrangement links TRBV4-1 to TRBJ2-1; the match to TRBD1 covers 9 bases. J lost 6 bases, V lost 1 base, and 7 bases had no gene match. CDR1 is MGHRA and CDR2 is YSYEKL in the germline V gene. The CDR3 has 16 amino acids. The DNA of the CDR3 is TGCGCCAGCAGCCAAGGAAGACAGGGGGGGGTCAATGAGCAGTTCTTC. It specifies CASSQGRQGGVNEQFF.

This clone came up once. The V and J genes are TRBV27 and TRBJ1-5; D call uncertain. The ends were cut back, 5 bases at V and 2 bases at J, with 10 bases in the middle. The CDR3 totals 14 residues. Germline assignment: CDR1 MNHEY and CDR2 SMNVEV (reference sequence). Here the CDR3 reads CASSRGSGNQPQHF. The CDR3 DNA reads as TGTGCCAGCAGTCGTGGGTCGGGCAATCAGCCCCAGCATTTT.

This clone was seen just once. The chain recombines TRBV7-9 with TRBJ1-4; D gene uncertain. The CDR3 is made up of 13 amino acids. Trimming took off 3 bases at V and 8 bases at J, with 10 bases between the two ends. Germline CDR1 and CDR2: SEHNR and FQNEAQ (reference sequence). The CDR3 is CASSFPGLEKLFF. CDR3 coding DNA: TGTGCCAGCAGCTTTCCCGGGCTAGAAAAACTGTTTTTT.

The rearrangement links TRBV3-1 (or the pseudogene TRBV3-2) to TRBJ2-7; D gene uncertain. This CDR3 has 14 amino acids. Germline V gene data show CDR1 as LGHDT and CDR2 as YNNKEL (reference sequence). The V gene lost 1 base and the J gene lost 1 base, with 8 bases spanning the gap. In DNA, the CDR3 is TGTGCCAGCAGCCAAGGTCACAGTTCCTACGAGCAGTACTTC. Translated, it gives CASSQGHSSYEQYF.

There are a few counts of this clone. The DNA of the CDR3 is TGTGCCAGCAGCTTGGGGACCGGGACACTCAGAGGTGAAGCTTTCTTT. Encoded protein: CASSLGTGTLRGEAFF. The chain is built from TRBV5-5 and TRBJ1-1, with a weak D call TRBD1 (6 bases). Germline lookup yields CDR1 SGHKS and CDR2 YYEKEE (reference sequence). V lost 0 bases and J 7 bases, leaving 19 bases between the germline ends. This CDR3 spans 16 amino acids. The whole variable domain, filled in from reference TRBV5-5 and TRBJ1-1, reads DAGVTQSPTHLIKTRGQQVTLRCSPISGHKSVSWYQQVLGQGPQFIFQYYEKEERGRGNFPDRFSARQFPNYSSELNVNALLLGDSALYLCASSLGTGTLRGEAFFGQGTRLTVV.

V gene TRBV6-5 combines with J gene TRBJ2-2; 8 bases fit TRBD1. This CDR3 comprises 14 residues. CDR1 is MNHEY and CDR2 is SVGAGI in the germline V gene. V lost 7 bases and J lost 4; bases outside the gene matches: 5. In nucleotides, the CDR3 is TGTGCCAGCATTACCACAGGGGGCACCGGGGAGCTGTTTTTT. Translating it yields CASITTGGTGELFF.

This chain uses TRBV12-5 with TRBJ1-1; 7 bases are shared with TRBD1. The V gene's germline CDR1 is LGHNT and CDR2 FRNRAP. The ends lost 1 base at V and 10 bases at J; junction bases unmatched: 6. This CDR3 has 13 residues. CDR3 nucleotides: TGTGCTAGTGGTTTGGGACAGGGAAGTAGAGCTTTCTTT. Translation gives CASGLGQGSRAFF.

This clone was detected once. The V call is TRBV7-2, the J call TRBJ2-5; D may be TRBD2 (6 bases). The CDR3 has 13 amino acids. V was cut by 4 bases and J by 5 bases, with 11 bases left in between. From germline, CDR1 is SGHTA and CDR2 FQGNSA. CDR3 nucleotides: TGTGCCAGCAGCTCCCGGGAGTTGGAGACCCAGTACTTC. As protein: CASSSRELETQYF.